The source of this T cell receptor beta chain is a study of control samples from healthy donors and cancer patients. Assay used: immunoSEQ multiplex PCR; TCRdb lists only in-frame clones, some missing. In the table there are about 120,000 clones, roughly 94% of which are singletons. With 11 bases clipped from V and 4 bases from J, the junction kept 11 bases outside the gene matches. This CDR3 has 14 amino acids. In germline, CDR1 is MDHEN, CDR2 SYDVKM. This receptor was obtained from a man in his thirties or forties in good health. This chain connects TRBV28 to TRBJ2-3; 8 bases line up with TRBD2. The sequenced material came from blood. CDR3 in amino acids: CASRGGGNADTQYF. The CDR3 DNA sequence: TGTGCCTCGCGGGGCGGGGGGAACGCAGATACGCAGTATTTT. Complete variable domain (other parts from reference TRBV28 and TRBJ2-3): DVKVTQSSRYLVKRTGEKVFLECVQDMDHENMFWYRQDPGLGLRLIYFSYDVKMKEKGDIPEGYSVSREKKERFSLILESASTNQTSMYLCASRGGGNADTQYFGPGTRLTVL.